This TCR beta chain is drawn from a study of blood T cells in healthy people across ages. Findings of the study overall: While age rose, TCR beta diversity per million T cells dropped in a roughly linear way. A greater number of naive CD4+ cells and higher diversity distinguished long-lived donors from aged donors.

PCR was performed a second time for about 7 to 11 cycles using a sample-barcoded 5' primer and a J-beta primer mix. Each CDR3 protein is one row after TCRdb ran MiXCR on the 5' RACE reads. The sample lists some 1,500,000 distinct CDR3 sequences; about 42% were seen once. Healthy Caucasian individuals from Russia aged about 6 to 90 served as donors. Every sample had a minimum of 7 million PBMCs isolated. This clonotype came up a few times. Its antigen remains unknown. From germline, CDR1 is PRHDT and CDR2 FYEKMQ (reference sequence). V was shortened by 5 bases and J by 4 bases, with 18 bases between the two germline ends. The CDR3 length is 15 residues.

V is TRBV13 and J is TRBJ2-7; maybe TRBD2 (6 bases). The sample taken for sequencing was blood. The clonotype originates from a woman aged 18-29 years in good health. DNA for the CDR3: TGTGCCAGCAGCCTCCGGCGGGAAAGGGGTTACGAGCAGTACTTC. It specifies CASSLRRERGYEQYF. Combining the CDR3 with reference TRBV13 and TRBJ2-7 gives the whole variable domain AAGVIQSPRHLIKEKRETATLKCYPIPRHDTVYWYQQGPGQDPQFLISFYEKMQSDKGSIPDRFSAQQFSDYHSELNMSSLELGDSALYFCASSLRRERGYEQYFGPGTRLTVT.